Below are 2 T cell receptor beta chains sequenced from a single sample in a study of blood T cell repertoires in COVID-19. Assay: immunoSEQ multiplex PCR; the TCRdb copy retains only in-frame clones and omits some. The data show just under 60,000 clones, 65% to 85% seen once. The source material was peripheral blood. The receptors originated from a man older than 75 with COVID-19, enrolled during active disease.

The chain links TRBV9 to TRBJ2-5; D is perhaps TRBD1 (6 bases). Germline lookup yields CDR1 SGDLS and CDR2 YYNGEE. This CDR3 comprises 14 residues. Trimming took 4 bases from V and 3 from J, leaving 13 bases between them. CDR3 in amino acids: CASSPEAGEETQYF. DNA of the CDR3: TGTGCCAGCAGCCCCGAGGCAGGGGAAGAGACCCAGTACTTC.

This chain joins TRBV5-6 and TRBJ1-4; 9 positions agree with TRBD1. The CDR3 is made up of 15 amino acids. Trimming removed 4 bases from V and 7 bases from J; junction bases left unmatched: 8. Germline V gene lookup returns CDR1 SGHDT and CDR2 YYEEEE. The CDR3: CASSPGQGGSEKLFF. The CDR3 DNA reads TGTGCCAGCAGCCCGGGACAGGGAGGGAGTGAAAAACTGTTTTTT.